This note documents a single T cell receptor (beta chain) sequence. The data were obtained in a study of blood T cell repertoires in COVID-19. Study information: COVID-19 samples from acute and convalescent phases originated in the United States, Italy and Spain. PBMCs, B-cell-depleted T cells, or T cells were the source of the cDNA or gDNA that made up the material.

Original analysis: It was from reference gene primer amplification that nucleated cell counts were estimated. The protocol was immunoSEQ multiplex PCR, while the TCRdb copy is restricted to in-frame clones and leaves out a portion. That table furnishes V, J and clone size, whereas the DNA furnished D and trimming. The profile covers tens of thousands of clones, with roughly 80% appearing a single time and 2% to 2.5% taken by the ten largest. Patients at the Seattle site were enrolled during active infection and followed longitudinally. The germline V gene encodes CDR1 SGDLS and CDR2 YYNGEE. This CDR3 comprises 16 residues. The ends were cut back, 4 bases at V and 5 bases at J, with 21 bases in the middle.

The sequence was collected from a man aged 65 to 85 with COVID-19, enrolled during active disease. The chain combines TRBV9 with TRBJ1-2; D may be TRBD1 (5 bases). Material for sequencing was peripheral blood. CDR3 residues: CASSPSHGRAGYGYTF. The CDR3 DNA reads TGTGCCAGCAGCCCCTCTCACGGCAGGGCTGGGTATGGCTACACCTTC.